This T cell receptor (beta chain) was documented in a study of blood T cell repertoires in COVID-19. Study-wide context: Sites across the United States, Italy and Spain contributed samples from acute and convalescent COVID-19. PBMCs, B-cell-depleted T cells, or T cells provided the cDNA or gDNA that made up the material.

The assay was immunoSEQ multiplex PCR, and TCRdb's table has in-frame clones only and misses some. The repertoire holds about 380,000 clones, with over 75% as singletons. In germline, CDR1 is SEHNR, CDR2 FQNEAQ (reference sequence). The trim removed 7 bases at V and 5 bases at J, leaving 5 bases unmatched. The CDR3 covers 14 residues. Across 24 US areas, participants ranged in age from about 18 to 100 years. Recovered status applied to Cohort 3 donors who had two consecutive negative PCRs. It also applied to those with clearance or with symptom resolution. The specimen was PBMCs or T cells enriched from blood (not recorded which). This clonotype originated in a woman aged 25-40 years who had recovered from COVID-19. The rearrangement joins TRBV7-9 to TRBJ2-1, with 10 bases fitting TRBD2. CDR3 protein: CASTTSGVHNEQFF. The DNA of the CDR3 is TGTGCCAGCACCACTAGCGGGGTCCACAATGAGCAGTTCTTC.